A single sample is the source of the 2 T cell receptor beta chains below, sequenced in a study of Graves' ophthalmopathy and Graves' hyperthyroidism. As the template, RNA transcripts were used to amplify TCR beta CDR3 regions. Investigators did first-round RT-PCR with HTBI primers, then second-round multiplex PCR. TCRdb redid the calling of the multiplex PCR reads with MiXCR, one entry per CDR3 protein. Of around 590,000 distinct CDR3 sequences in the sample, just under 40% were seen once. Sequencing was carried out using peripheral blood or thyroid tissue (not recorded which). These receptors were collected from an adult man with Graves' hyperthyroidism.

V is TRBV12-3 or TRBV12-4 and J is TRBJ2-7, with D perhaps given as TRBD1 or TRBD2 (5 bases each). The DNA end lines up better with TRBJ2-1; the J call may be wrong. The CDR3 consists of 11 residues. The CDR3 bases are TGTGCCAGCAGCTCCGGGACCGTGCAGTTCTTC. Protein: CASSSGTVQFF.

Concerning this clonotype: The germline gene is not matched at one end of the junction; a read error may be the cause. This chain links TRBV7-8 with TRBJ1-1, with no clear D. The CDR3 consists of 15 residues. Germline V gene data show CDR1 as SGHVS and CDR2 as FQNEAQ. The CDR3 nucleotides are TGTGCCAGCAGCTTAGGAGAGCACTATAACACTGAAGCTTTCTTC. Its translation is CASSLGEHYNTEAFF.